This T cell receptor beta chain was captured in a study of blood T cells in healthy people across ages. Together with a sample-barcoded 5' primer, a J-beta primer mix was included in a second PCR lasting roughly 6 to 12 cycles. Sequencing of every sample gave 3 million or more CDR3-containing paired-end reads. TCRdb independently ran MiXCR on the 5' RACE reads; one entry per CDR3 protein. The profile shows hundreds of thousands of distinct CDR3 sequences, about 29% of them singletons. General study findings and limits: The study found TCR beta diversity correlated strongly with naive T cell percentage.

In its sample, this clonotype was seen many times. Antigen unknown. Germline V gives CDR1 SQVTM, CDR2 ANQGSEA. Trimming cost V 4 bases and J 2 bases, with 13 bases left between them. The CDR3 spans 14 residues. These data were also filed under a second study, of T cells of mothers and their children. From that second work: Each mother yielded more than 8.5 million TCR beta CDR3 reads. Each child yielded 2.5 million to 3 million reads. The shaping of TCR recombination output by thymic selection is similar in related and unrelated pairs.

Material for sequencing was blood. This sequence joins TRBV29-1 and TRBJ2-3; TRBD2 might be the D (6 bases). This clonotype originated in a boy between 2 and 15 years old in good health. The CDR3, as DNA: TGCAGCGTTGTAGTAGCGGAGCTCACAGATACGCAGTATTTT. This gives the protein CSVVVAELTDTQYF.